This TCR beta chain was captured by sequencing in a study of blood T cell repertoires in COVID-19. Repertoires were generated with immunoSEQ multiplex PCR, while TCRdb's copy carries only in-frame clones and drops some. The sample comprises roughly 180,000 clones, roughly three quarters of which are singletons, and 12% rests with the top ten. Per germline, CDR1 LNHDA and CDR2 SQIVND (reference sequence). The CDR3 loop spans 14 amino acids. V gave up 1 base and J gave up 10 bases, with 11 bases separating them. The source of this sequence is a woman of 80 years or more with COVID-19, enrolled during active disease. The specimen was peripheral blood. The chain couples TRBV19 to TRBJ1-6; no firm D call. The CDR3 nucleotides read TGTGCCAGTAGTATAGGGAATGAGGCCTCACCCCTCCACTTT. It codes for CASSIGNEASPLHF.